Below are 12 T cell receptor beta chains sequenced from a single sample in a study of T cells in Graves' hyperthyroidism and ophthalmopathy. Amplification targeted TCR beta CDR3 regions from RNA transcripts. HTBI primers were employed in a first-round RT-PCR of the TCR CDR3. TCRdb processed the multiplex PCR reads anew with MiXCR; each CDR3 protein has one entry. The sample includes roughly 740,000 distinct CDR3 sequences, 15% to 20% of them seen just once. Sequenced: blood. The receptors originated from a young man with Graves' hyperthyroidism.

This chain joins TRBV28 and TRBJ2-7; 8 bases fit TRBD2. Trimming removed 1 base from V and 6 bases from J; junction bases left unmatched: 5. The germline gives CDR1 MDHEN, CDR2 SYDVKM. The CDR3 loop spans 14 amino acids. The CDR3 protein is CASSLSGRAPEQYF. DNA of the CDR3: TGTGCCAGCAGTTTATCCGGGAGGGCCCCCGAGCAGTACTTC.

This clonotype turned up a few times. This CDR3 reads CSVEGQSNTEAFF. The CDR3 bases are TGCAGCGTTGAGGGCCAGTCGAACACTGAAGCTTTCTTT. The chain links TRBV29-1 to TRBJ1-1; D ambiguous. V was shortened by 3 bases and J by 1 base, with 9 bases between the two germline ends. The CDR3 is made up of 13 amino acids. Germline V gene lookup returns CDR1 SQVTM and CDR2 ANQGSEA.

This clonotype was seen at least ten times. V gene TRBV7-2 combines with J gene TRBJ2-3; TRBD2 might be the D (6 bases). The V end was cut by 6 bases, the J end by 5 bases, with 21 bases between. Germline CDR1 and CDR2: SGHTA and FQGNSA. The CDR3 is 16 residues long. CDR3 nucleotides: TGTGCCAGCAGTCCCGGGGGAGCGGGCTCGGGAGATACGCAGTATTTT. This encodes CASSPGGAGSGDTQYF.

This clonotype was found a few times. The J gene is TRBJ2-7, the V gene TRBV20-1; D call uncertain. This CDR3 spans 12 amino acids. V shed 2 bases and J shed 3 bases, with 8 bases lying between them. CDR1 DFQATT and CDR2 SNEGSKA come from the germline V gene (reference sequence). CDR3 bases: TGCAGTGCTAGATCCGAAGTCTACGAGCAGTACTTC. This encodes CSARSEVYEQYF.

Details on this clonotype: Being one base from a much bigger clone, this may be a read error. The V gene is TRBV3-1, the J gene TRBJ2-1, with 8 bases matching TRBD2. The CDR3 extends over 16 amino acids. Germline CDR1 and CDR2: LGHDT and YNNKEL (reference sequence). CDR3 sequence reads: CTSSRLLAGGYNEQFF. CDR3 nucleotide sequence: TGTACCAGCAGCCGCCTCCTCGCGGGAGGATACAATGAGCAGTTCTTC.

This clonotype was counted ten times or more. This chain connects TRBV6-2 or TRBV6-3 to TRBJ2-1; TRBD2 aligns across 7 bases. Trimming at V came to 8 bases and at J to 1 base, leaving 11 bases not matched to a gene. Germline CDR1 reads MNHEY; CDR2 reads SVGEGT. The CDR3 loop spans 16 amino acids. The CDR3 region is CASRFRLAYSYNEQFF. CDR3 sequence (DNA): TGTGCCAGCCGGTTCCGACTAGCTTATTCCTACAATGAGCAGTTCTTC.

The chain carries TRBV6-1 and TRBJ2-7, with 7 bases lining up with TRBD1. Germline V gives CDR1 MNHNS, CDR2 SASEGT. The trim removed 7 bases at V and 5 bases at J, leaving 11 bases unmatched. The CDR3 loop spans 14 amino acids. The CDR3 protein is CASKRDRGTHEQYF. The CDR3 DNA follows: TGTGCCAGCAAACGGGACAGAGGGACCCACGAGCAGTACTTC.

This clonotype was seen ten or more times. This chain joins TRBV29-1 and TRBJ2-3; no clear D gene. This CDR3 has 14 amino acids. The V end lost 3 bases, the J end lost 0 bases, and 10 bases lay between the germline ends. The V gene's germline CDR1 is SQVTM and CDR2 ANQGSEA. The CDR3 sequence: CSVDSTASTDTQYF. In DNA form, the CDR3 reads TGCAGCGTTGATAGTACCGCTAGCACAGATACGCAGTATTTT.

Only one count was recorded for this clonotype. The rearrangement uses TRBV19 and TRBJ1-2, with D hard to call. Trimming stripped 5 bases from V and 6 bases from J, with 19 bases between. CDR1 is LNHDA, CDR2 SQIVND, per germline (reference sequence). The CDR3 spans 15 residues. CDR3 sequence reads: CASSFQVFPRDGYTF. CDR3 in DNA: TGTGCCAGTAGTTTCCAGGTCTTTCCTAGGGATGGCTACACCTTC.

The genes are TRBV6-1 and TRBJ1-1; tentative D call: TRBD1 (5 bases). The CDR3 loop spans 13 amino acids. Per the germline V gene, CDR1 is MNHNS and CDR2 is SASEGT. The V and J ends lost 7 bases and 4 bases respectively, with 13 bases between them. The CDR3 region is CASNSGLRTEAFF. Here the CDR3 DNA reads TGTGCCAGCAACTCGGGACTACGCACTGAAGCTTTCTTT.

This clonotype was detected a few times. This rearrangement joins TRBV3-1 to TRBJ2-5; D call uncertain. Germline V gene lookup returns CDR1 LGHDT and CDR2 YNNKEL (reference sequence). V shed 0 bases and J shed 1 base, with 6 bases lying between them. The CDR3 runs to 14 residues. CDR3 in amino acids: CASSQETFQETQYF. In DNA, the CDR3 is TGTGCCAGCAGCCAAGAAACGTTCCAAGAGACCCAGTACTTC.

This clonotype came up a few times. The gene calls are TRBV29-1 and TRBJ2-3; D may be TRBD1 (5 bases). V shed 7 bases and J shed 3 bases, with 20 bases lying between them. The CDR3 runs to 15 residues. Germline V gene lookup returns CDR1 SQVTM and CDR2 ANQGSEA. The CDR3 here is CSALGHPEETDTQYF. The CDR3 DNA reads as TGCAGCGCCCTAGGACACCCCGAGGAGACAGATACGCAGTATTTT.